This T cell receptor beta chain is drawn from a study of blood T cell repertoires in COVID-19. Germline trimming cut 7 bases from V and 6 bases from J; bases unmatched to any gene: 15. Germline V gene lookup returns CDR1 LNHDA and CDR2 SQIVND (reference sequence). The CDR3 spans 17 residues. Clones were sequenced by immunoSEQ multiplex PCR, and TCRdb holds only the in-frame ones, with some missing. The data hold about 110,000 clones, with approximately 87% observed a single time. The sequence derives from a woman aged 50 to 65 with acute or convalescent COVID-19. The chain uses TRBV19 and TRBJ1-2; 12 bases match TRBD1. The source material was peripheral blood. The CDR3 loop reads CASNTGTGGSRINGYTF. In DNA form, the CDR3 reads TGTGCCAGTAATACCGGGACAGGGGGCTCCCGAATCAATGGCTACACCTTC.